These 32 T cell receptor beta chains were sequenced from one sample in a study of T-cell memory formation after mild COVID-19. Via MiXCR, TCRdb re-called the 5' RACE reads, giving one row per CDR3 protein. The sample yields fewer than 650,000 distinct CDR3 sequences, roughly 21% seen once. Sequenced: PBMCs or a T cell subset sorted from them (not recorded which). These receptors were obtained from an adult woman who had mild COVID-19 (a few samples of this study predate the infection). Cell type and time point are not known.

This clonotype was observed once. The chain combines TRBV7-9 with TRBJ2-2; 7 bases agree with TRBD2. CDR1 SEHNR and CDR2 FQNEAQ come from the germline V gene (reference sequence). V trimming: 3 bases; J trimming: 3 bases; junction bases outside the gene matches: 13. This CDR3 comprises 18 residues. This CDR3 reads CASSFRPTSEDYTGELFF. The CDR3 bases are TGTGCCAGCAGCTTCAGACCCACTAGCGAGGATTACACCGGGGAGCTGTTTTTT.

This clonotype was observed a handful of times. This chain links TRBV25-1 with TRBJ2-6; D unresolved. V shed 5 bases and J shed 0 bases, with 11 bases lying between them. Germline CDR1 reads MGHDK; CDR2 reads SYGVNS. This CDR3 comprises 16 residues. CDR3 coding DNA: TGTGCCAGCAGTAGAGGCAGCGCCTCTGGGGCCAACGTCCTGACTTTC. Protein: CASSRGSASGANVLTF.

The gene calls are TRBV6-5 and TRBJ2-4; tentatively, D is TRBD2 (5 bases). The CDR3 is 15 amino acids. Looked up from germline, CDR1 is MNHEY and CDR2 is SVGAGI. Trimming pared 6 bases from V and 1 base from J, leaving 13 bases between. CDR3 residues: CASRVTREAKNIQYF. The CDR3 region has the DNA TGTGCCAGCAGGGTAACTAGGGAGGCCAAAAACATTCAGTACTTC.

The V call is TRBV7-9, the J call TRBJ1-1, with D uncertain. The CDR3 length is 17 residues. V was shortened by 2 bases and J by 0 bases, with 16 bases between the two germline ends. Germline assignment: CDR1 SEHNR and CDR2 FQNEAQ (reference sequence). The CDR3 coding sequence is TGTGCCAGCAGCTTATATACCCGAGATGGGATGAACACTGAAGCTTTCTTT. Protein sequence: CASSLYTRDGMNTEAFF.

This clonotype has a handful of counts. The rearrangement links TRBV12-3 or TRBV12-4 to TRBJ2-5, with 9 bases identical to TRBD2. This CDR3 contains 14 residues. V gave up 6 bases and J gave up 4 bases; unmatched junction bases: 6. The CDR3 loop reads CASSWGLAPETQYF. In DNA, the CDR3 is TGTGCCAGCAGCTGGGGACTAGCTCCAGAGACCCAGTACTTC.

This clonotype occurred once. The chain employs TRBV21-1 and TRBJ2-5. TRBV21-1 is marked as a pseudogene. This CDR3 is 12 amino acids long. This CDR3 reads CASSKRRMREYF. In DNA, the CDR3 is TGTGCCAGCAGCAAAAGACGGATGCGCGAGTACTTC.

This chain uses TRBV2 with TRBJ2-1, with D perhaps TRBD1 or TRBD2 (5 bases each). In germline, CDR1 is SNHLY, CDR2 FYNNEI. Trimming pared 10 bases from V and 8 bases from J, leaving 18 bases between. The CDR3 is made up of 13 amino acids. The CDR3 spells CATLGPAAHEQFF. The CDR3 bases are TGTGCCACCTTGGGACCGGCTGCCCATGAGCAGTTCTTC.

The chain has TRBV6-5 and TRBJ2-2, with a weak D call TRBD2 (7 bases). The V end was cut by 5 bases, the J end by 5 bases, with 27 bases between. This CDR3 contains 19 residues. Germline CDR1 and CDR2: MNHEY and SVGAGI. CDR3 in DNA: TGTGCCAGCAGTCGCTACCCTCTAGGAGGGGGGGCCGGTACCGGGGAGCTGTTTTTT. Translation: CASSRYPLGGGAGTGELFF.

The CDR3 here is CSARGTSSGSGNTIYF. DNA of the CDR3: TGCAGTGCTAGGGGGACATCCAGCGGCTCTGGAAACACCATATATTTT. J is TRBJ1-3 and V is TRBV20-1; perhaps TRBD1 as D (6 bases). Germline V gene sequence: CDR1 DFQATT, CDR2 SNEGSKA (reference sequence). The V gene lost 3 bases and the J gene lost 0 bases, with 15 bases spanning the gap. The CDR3 has 16 residues.

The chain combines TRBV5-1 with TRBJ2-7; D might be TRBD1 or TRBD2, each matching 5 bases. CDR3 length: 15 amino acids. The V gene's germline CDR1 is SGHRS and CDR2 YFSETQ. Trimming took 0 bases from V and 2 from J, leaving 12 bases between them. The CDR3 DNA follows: TGCGCCAGCAGCTTGGGTGGGGGTGTTACCTACGAGCAGTACTTC. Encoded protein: CASSLGGGVTYEQYF. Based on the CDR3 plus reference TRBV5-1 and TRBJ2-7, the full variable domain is KAGVTQTPRYLIKTRGQQVTLSCSPISGHRSVSWYQQTPGQGLQFLFEYFSETQRNKGNFPGRFSGRQFSNSRSEMNVSTLELGDSALYLCASSLGGGVTYEQYFGPGTRLTVT.

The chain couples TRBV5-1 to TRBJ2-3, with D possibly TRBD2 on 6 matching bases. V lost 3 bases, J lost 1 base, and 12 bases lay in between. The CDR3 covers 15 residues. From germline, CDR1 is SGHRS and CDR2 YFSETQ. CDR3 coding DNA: TGCGCCAGCAGCTGGAACGGGGGACGCACAGATACGCAGTATTTT. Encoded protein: CASSWNGGRTDTQYF.

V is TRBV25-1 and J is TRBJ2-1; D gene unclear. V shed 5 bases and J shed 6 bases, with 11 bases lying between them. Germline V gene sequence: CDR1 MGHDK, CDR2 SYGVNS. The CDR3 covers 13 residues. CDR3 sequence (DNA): TGTGCCAGCAGTAGGGCAGGTTTCAATGAGCAGTTCTTC. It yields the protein CASSRAGFNEQFF.

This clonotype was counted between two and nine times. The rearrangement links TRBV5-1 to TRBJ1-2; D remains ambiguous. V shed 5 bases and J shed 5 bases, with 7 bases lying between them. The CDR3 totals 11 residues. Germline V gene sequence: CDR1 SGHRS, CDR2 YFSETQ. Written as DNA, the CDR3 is TGCGCCAGCAGGGACGCTTATGGCTACACCTTC. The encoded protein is CASRDAYGYTF.

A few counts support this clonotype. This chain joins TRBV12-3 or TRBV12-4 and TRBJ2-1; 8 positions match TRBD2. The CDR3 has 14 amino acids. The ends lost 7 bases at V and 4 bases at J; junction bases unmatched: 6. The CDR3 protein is CASTLAGYYNEQFF. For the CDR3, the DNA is TGTGCCAGCACCTTAGCGGGGTATTACAATGAGCAGTTCTTC.

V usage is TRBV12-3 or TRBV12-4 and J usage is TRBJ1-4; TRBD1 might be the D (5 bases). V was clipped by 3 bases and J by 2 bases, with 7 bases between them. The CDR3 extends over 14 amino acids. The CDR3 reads CASSFGHTNEKLFF. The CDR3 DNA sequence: TGTGCCAGCAGTTTCGGACATACTAATGAAAAACTGTTTTTT.

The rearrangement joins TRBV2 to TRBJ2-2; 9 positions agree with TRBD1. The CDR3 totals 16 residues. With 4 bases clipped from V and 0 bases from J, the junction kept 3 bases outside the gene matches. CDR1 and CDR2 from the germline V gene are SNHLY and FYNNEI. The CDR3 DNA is TGTGCCAGCAGTGTTCGACAGGGGGCGAACACCGGGGAGCTGTTTTTT. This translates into CASSVRQGANTGELFF. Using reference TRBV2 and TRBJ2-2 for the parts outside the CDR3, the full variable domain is EPEVTQTPSHQVTQMGQEVILRCVPISNHLYFYWYRQILGQKVEFLVSFYNNEISEKSEIFDDQFSVERPDGSNFTLKIRSTKLEDSAMYFCASSVRQGANTGELFFGEGSRLTVL.

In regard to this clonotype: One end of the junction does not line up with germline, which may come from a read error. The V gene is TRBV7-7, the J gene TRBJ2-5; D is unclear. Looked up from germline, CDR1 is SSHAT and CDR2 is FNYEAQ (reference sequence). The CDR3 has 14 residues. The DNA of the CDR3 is TGTGCTAGCAGCTTAACGTCCCAACAAGAGACCCAGTACTTC. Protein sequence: CASSLTSQQETQYF.

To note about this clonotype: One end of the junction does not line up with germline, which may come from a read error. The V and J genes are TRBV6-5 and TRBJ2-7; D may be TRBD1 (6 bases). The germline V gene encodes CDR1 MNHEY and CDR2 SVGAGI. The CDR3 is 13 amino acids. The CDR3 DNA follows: TGTGACAGCAGTTATACAGGGTTGGGAGAGCAGTACTTC. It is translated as CDSSYTGLGEQYF.

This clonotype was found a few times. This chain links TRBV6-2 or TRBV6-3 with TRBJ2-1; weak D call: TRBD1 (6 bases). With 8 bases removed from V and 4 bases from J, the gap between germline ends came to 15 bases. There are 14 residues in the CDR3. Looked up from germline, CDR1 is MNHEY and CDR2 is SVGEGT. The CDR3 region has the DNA TGTGCCAGCTTAGGACACAGGGCGTACAATGAGCAGTTCTTC. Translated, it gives CASLGHRAYNEQFF.

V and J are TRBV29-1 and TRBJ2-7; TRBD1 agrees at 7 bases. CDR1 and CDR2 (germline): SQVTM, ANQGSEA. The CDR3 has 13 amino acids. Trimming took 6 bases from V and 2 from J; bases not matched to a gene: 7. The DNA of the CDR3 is TGCAGCGTCGCAGACAGGGTAGCCTACGAGCAGTACTTC. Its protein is CSVADRVAYEQYF.

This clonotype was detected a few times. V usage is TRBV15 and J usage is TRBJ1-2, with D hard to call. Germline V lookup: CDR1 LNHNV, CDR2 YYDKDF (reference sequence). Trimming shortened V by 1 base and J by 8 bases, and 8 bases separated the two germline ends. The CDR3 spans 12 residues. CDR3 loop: CATSRGGAGYTF. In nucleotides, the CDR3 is TGTGCCACCAGCAGAGGCGGAGCCGGCTACACCTTC.

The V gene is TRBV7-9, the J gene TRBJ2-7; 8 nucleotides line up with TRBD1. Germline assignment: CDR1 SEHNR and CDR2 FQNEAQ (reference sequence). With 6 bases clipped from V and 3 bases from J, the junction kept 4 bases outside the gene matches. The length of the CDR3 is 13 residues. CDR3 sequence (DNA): TGTGCCAGCAGGACAGGGGAGGACTACGAGCAGTACTTC. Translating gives CASRTGEDYEQYF. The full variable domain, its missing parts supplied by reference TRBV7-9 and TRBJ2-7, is DTGVSQNPRHKITKRGQNVTFRCDPISEHNRLYWYRQTLGQGPEFLTYFQNEAQLEKSRLLSDRFSAERPKGSFSTLEIQRTEQGDSAMYLCASRTGEDYEQYFGPGTRLTVT.

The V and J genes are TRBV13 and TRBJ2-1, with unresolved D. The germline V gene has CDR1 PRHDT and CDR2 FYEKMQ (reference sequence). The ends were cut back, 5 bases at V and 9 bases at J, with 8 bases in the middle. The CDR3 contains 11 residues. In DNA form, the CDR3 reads TGTGCCAGCAGCGCCGGCAGTGAGCAGTTCTTC. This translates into CASSAGSEQFF.

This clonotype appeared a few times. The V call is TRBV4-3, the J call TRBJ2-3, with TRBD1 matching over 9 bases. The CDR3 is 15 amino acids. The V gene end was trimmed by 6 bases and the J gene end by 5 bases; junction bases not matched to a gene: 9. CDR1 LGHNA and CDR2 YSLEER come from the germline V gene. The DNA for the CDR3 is TGCGCCAGCAGTATCCGGACAGGGGAAGGAGATACGCAGTATTTT. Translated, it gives CASSIRTGEGDTQYF.

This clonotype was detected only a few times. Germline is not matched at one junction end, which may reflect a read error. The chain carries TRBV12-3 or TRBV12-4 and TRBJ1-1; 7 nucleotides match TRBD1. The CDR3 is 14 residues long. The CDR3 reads CASRPAGDRSPFIF. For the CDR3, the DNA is TGTGCCAGCAGGCCCGCAGGGGACAGATCTCCTTTCATATTT.

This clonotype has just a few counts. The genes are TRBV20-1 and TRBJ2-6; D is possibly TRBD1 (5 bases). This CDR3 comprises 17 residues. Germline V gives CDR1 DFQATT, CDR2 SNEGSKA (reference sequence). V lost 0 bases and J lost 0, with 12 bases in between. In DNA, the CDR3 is TGCAGTGCTAGAGATCCTGGACACCTCTCTGGGGCCAACGTCCTGACTTTC. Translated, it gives CSARDPGHLSGANVLTF.

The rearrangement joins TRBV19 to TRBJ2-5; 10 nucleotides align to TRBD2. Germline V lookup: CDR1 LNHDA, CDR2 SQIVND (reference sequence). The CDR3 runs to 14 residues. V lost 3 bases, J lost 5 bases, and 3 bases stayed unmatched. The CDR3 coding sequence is TGTGCCAGTAGTATTAGCGGGGGGTCGGAGACCCAGTACTTC. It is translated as CASSISGGSETQYF.

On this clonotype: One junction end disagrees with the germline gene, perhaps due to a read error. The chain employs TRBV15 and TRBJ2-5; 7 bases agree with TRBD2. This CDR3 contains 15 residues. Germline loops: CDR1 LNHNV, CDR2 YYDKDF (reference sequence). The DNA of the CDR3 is TGTGACACCAGCAGAGATCAAGGACTAGGCAGTGGCCAGTACTTC. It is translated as CDTSRDQGLGSGQYF.

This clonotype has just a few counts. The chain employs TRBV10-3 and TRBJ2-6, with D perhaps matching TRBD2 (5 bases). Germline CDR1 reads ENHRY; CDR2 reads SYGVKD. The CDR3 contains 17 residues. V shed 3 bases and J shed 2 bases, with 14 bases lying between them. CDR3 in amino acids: CAISDKSAGTGANVLTF. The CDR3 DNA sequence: TGTGCCATCAGTGACAAGTCGGCGGGTACTGGGGCCAACGTCCTGACTTTC.

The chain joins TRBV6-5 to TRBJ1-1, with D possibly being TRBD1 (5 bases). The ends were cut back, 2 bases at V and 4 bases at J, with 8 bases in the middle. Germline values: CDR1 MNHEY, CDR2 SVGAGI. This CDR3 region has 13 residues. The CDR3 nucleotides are TGTGCCAGCAGTTACGACAGTATCACTGAAGCTTTCTTT. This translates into CASSYDSITEAFF.

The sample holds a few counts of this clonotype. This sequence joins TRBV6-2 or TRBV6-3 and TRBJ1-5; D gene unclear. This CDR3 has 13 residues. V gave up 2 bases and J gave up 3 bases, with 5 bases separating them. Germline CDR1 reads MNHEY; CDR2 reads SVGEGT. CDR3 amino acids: CASSYDDNQPQHF. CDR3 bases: TGTGCCAGCAGTTACGACGACAATCAGCCCCAGCATTTT.

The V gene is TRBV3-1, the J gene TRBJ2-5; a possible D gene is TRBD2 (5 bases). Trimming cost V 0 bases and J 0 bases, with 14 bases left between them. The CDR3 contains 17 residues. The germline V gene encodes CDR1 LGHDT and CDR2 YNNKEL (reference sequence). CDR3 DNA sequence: TGTGCCAGCAGCCAAGAATCAAGCGGTGATTACCAAGAGACCCAGTACTTC. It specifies CASSQESSGDYQETQYF.